The TCR beta chain described here comes from a study of blood T cell repertoires in COVID-19. Across the whole study: Acute and convalescent COVID-19 specimens originated in the United States, Italy and Spain. PBMCs, B-cell-depleted T cells, or T cells provided the cDNA or gDNA that made up the material.

The CDR3 runs to 13 residues. CDR1 and CDR2 from the germline V gene are GTSNPN and SVGIG (reference sequence). Trimming took off 0 bases at V and 3 bases at J, with 6 bases between the two ends. TCRdb's copy holds only in-frame clones and misses some; the assay was immunoSEQ multiplex PCR. Here the sample spans roughly 160,000 clones, 90% being singletons. The sequenced sample was peripheral blood. The TCR originated in a man between 45 and 60 years old with acute or convalescent COVID-19. The chain is built from TRBV30 and TRBJ1-3; no firm D call. The CDR3 protein is CAWSVFSGNTIYF. The CDR3 DNA reads as TGTGCCTGGAGTGTATTTAGTGGAAACACCATATATTTT. Full variable domain (missing parts from reference TRBV30 and TRBJ1-3): SQTIHQWPATLVQPVGSPLSLECTVEGTSNPNLYWYRQAAGRGLQLLFYSVGIGQISSEVPQNLSASRPQDRQFILSSKKLLLSDSGFYLCAWSVFSGNTIYFGEGSWLTVV.